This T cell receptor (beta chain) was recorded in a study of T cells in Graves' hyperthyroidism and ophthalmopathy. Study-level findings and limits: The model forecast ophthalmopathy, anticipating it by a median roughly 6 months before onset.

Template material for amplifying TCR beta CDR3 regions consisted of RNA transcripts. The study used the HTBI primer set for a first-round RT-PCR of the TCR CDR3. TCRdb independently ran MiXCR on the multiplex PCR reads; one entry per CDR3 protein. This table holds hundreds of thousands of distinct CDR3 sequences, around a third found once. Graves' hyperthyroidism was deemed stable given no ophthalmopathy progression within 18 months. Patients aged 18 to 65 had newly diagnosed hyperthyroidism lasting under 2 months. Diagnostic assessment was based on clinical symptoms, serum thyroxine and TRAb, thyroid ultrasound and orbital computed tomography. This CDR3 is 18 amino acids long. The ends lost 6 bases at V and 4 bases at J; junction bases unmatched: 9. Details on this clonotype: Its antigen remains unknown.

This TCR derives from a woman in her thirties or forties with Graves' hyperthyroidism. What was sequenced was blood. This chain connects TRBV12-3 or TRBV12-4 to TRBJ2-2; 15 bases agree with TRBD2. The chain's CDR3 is CASRTGLAGGVSTGELFF. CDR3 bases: TGTGCCAGCAGAACGGGACTAGCGGGAGGAGTGAGCACCGGGGAGCTGTTTTTT.